These T cell receptor beta chains were read from a single sample in a study of blood T cells in healthy people across ages. TCRdb recomputed calls from the 5' RACE reads with MiXCR, one row per CDR3 protein. The top ten clones hold 7.9% of a sample with more than 1,400,000 distinct CDR3 sequences, 42% of them seen once. Specimen: blood. These receptor sequences come from a young woman in good health. Each CDR3 is given with its conserved first and last residue. The D gene is left open where the match is weak. Size tells how often a clone was seen (once, few, many) or the class of an expanded clone, and some rows leave it out.

NA	14	NA	TRBV12-3/TRBV12-4	TRBJ2-1	TGTGCCAGCACCAAGCGGGTCTCCTACAATGAGCAGTTCTTC	CASTKRVSYNEQFF
NA	14	few	TRBV18	TRBJ1-2	TGTGCCAGCTCACCACCCACTCGAGGTGATGGCTACACCTTC	CASSPPTRGDGYTF
TRBD1	16	NA	TRBV3-1	TRBJ1-1	TGTGCCAGCAGCCTTGGACAGGGGAATGGAGTGACTGAAGCTTTCTTT	CASSLGQGNGVTEAFF
NA	16	NA	TRBV20-1	TRBJ1-1	TGCAGTGCCCCATCCGGGACCTACGGGATGAACACTGAAGCTTTCTTT	CSAPSGTYGMNTEAFF
NA	15	few	TRBV28	TRBJ2-1	TGTGCCAGCAGAAAACAGAAAGCCTCCTACAATGAGCAGTTCTTC	CASRKQKASYNEQFF
NA	15	few	TRBV2	TRBJ1-2	TGTGCCAGCAGCCAAACTAACTATGGCTATAAGGGCTACACCTTC	CASSQTNYGYKGYTF
NA	12	NA	TRBV11-2	TRBJ2-5	TGTGCCAGCAGCTTAGATGGTCGGACCCAGTACTTC	CASSLDGRTQYF
NA	13	NA	TRBV5-5	TRBJ1-2	TGTGCCAGCAGCTTGGTGAGTGCGCCTGGCTACACCTTC	CASSLVSAPGYTF
NA	13	NA	TRBV7-7	TRBJ2-1	TGTGCTAGCAGCTTCCCCGAGAGCAATGAGCAGTTCTTC	CASSFPESNEQFF
NA	14	NA	TRBV3-1	TRBJ2-5	TGTGCCAGCAGCCAAGTATCGATCCAAGAGACCCAGTACTTC	CASSQVSIQETQYF
NA	16	NA	TRBV7-8	TRBJ2-2	TGTGCCAGCAGCTTTGTTTTTCAGGGAAGACCCGGGGAGCTGTTTTTT	CASSFVFQGRPGELFF
NA	17	few	TRBV5-6	TRBJ2-6	TGTGCCAGCAGCCGATCCTCACATTCAGCTGGGGCCAACGTCCTGACTTTC	CASSRSSHSAGANVLTF
NA	17	few	TRBV10-3	TRBJ2-1	TGTGCCATCAGTGATGTGCGTCGTACCCCCGCGGGGAATGAGCAGTTCTTC	CAISDVRRTPAGNEQFF
TRBD2	15	few	TRBV5-1	TRBJ2-7	TGCGCCAGCAGCCCGCGACTAGCGGAGTTCAACGAGCAGTACTTC	CASSPRLAEFNEQYF
NA	13	many	TRBV20-1	TRBJ2-1	TGCAGTGCTAGGTTAGGATCAGACCATGAGCAGTTCTTC	CSARLGSDHEQFF
NA	13	NA	TRBV7-3	TRBJ2-1	TGTGCCAGCAGCTTAACTACCGGGGGTGAGCAGTTCTTC	CASSLTTGGEQFF
TRBD2	17	NA	TRBV7-2	TRBJ2-5	TGTGCCAGCAGCTTCGGCGGACTAGCGGGGGGGAGGGAGACCCAGTACTTC	CASSFGGLAGGRETQYF
NA	15	NA	TRBV20-1	TRBJ1-5	TGCAGTGCCACGGCCGGGCTTATAGAGGGGCAGCCCCAGCATTTT	CSATAGLIEGQPQHF
TRBD2	12	NA	TRBV10-3	TRBJ2-5	TGTGCCGCCTCTGGGCGGGGGTGGGAGCAGTACTTC	CAASGRGWEQYF
TRBD2	19	few	TRBV6-5	TRBJ2-5	TGTGCCAGCAGTTACTTGACTAGCGAATACATCGGGGAACAAGAGACCCAGTACTTC	CASSYLTSEYIGEQETQYF
NA	15	few	TRBV4-2	TRBJ2-3	TGTGCCAGCAGCCAGTATGCTACTAGCACAGATACGCAGTATTTT	CASSQYATSTDTQYF
NA	15	few	TRBV9	TRBJ2-5	TGTGCCAGCAGCCCCCAACAGGGTGGACAGGAGACCCAGTACTTC	CASSPQQGGQETQYF
NA	19	NA	TRBV7-2	TRBJ2-7	TGTGCCAGCAGCCAGGGGACGGGGGAAAGAAGGGGCTGGTCCTACGAGCAGTACTTC	CASSQGTGERRGWSYEQYF
TRBD2	18	few	TRBV7-9	TRBJ2-1	TGTGCCAGCAGCCGAGATACTTTAGCGGGAGGCAAGTCCTATGAGCAGTTCTTC	CASSRDTLAGGKSYEQFF
NA	12	NA	TRBV20-1	TRBJ1-2	TGCAGTGCCCAGGGTTTGAACTATGGCTACACCTTC	CSAQGLNYGYTF
NA	15	NA	TRBV11-2	TRBJ2-5	TGTGCCAGCAGGACTCCGGGACGAAGACAAGAGACCCAGTACTTC	CASRTPGRRQETQYF